Sequencing of this TCR beta chain was carried out in a study of blood T cell repertoires in COVID-19. Method: immunoSEQ multiplex PCR; TCRdb's copy keeps in-frame clones and lacks some. The sample carries almost 200,000 clones, 80% to 90% recorded once. V lost 4 bases, J lost 4 bases, and 4 bases lay in between. Per the germline V gene, CDR1 is SEHNR and CDR2 is FQNEAQ (reference sequence). This CDR3 has 11 residues. The chain carries TRBV7-9 and TRBJ2-5, with D hard to call. The source of this sequence is a woman between 18 and 29 years old who had recovered from COVID-19. Sample: PBMCs or T cells enriched from blood (not recorded which). CDR3 bases: TGTGCCAGCAGCTCCCGAGAGACCCAGTACTTC. Protein: CASSSRETQYF.